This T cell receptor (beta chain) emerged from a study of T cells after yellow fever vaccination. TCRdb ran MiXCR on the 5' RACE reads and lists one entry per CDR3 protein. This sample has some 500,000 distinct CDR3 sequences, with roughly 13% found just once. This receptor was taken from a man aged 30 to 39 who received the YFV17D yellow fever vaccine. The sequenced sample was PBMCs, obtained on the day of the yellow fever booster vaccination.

The CDR3 region has the DNA TGCGCCAGCAGCCAAGTAACCAGACAAGAGACCCAGTACTTC. Translated, it gives CASSQVTRQETQYF. This chain uses TRBV4-1 with TRBJ2-5, with unresolved D. V lost 1 base and J 2 bases, leaving 8 bases between the germline ends. The germline V gene has CDR1 MGHRA and CDR2 YSYEKL. There are 14 residues in the CDR3.